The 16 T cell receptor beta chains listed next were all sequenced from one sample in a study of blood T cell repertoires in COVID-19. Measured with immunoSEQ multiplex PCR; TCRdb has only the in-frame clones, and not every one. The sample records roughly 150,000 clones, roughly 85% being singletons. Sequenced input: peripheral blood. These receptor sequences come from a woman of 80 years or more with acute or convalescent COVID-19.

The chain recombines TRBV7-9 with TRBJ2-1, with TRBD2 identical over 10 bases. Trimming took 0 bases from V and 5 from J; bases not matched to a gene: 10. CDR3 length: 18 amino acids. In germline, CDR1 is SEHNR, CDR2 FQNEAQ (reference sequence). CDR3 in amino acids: CASSLAITSGARHNEQFF. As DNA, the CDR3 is TGTGCCAGCAGCTTAGCAATAACTAGCGGGGCTCGGCACAATGAGCAGTTCTTC.

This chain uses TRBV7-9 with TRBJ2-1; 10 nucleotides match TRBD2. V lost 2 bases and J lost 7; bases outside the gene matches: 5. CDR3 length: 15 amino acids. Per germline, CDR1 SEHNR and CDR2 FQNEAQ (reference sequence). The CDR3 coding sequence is TGTGCCAGCAGCTTACTGGCTAGCGGGAGAAATGAGCAGTTCTTC. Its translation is CASSLLASGRNEQFF.

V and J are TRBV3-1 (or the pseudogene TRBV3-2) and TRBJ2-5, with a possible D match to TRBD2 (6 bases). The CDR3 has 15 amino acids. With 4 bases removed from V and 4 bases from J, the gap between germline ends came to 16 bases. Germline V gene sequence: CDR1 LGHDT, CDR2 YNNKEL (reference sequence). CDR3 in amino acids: CASSPDWGTGETQYF. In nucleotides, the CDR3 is TGTGCCAGCAGCCCGGACTGGGGGACTGGAGAGACCCAGTACTTC.

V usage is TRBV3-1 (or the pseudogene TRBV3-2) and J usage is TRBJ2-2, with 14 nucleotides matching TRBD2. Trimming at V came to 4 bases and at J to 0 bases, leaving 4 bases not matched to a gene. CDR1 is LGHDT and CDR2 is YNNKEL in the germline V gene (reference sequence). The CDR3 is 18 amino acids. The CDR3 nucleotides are TGTGCCAGCAGCCCCCGGGGACTAGCGGGGGCGAACACCGGGGAGCTGTTTTTT. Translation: CASSPRGLAGANTGELFF.

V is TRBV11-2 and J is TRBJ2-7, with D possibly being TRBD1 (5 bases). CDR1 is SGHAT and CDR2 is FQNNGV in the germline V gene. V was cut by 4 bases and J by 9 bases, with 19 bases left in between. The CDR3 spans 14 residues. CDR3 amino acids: CASSSVRVDSVQYF. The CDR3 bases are TGTGCCAGCAGCTCCGTCAGGGTAGACTCAGTGCAGTACTTC. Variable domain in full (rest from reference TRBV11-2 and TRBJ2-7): EAGVAQSPRYKIIEKRQSVAFWCNPISGHATLYWYQQILGQGPKLLIQFQNNGVVDDSQLPKDRFSAERLKGVDSTLKIQPAKLEDSAVYLCASSSVRVDSVQYFGPGTRLTVT.

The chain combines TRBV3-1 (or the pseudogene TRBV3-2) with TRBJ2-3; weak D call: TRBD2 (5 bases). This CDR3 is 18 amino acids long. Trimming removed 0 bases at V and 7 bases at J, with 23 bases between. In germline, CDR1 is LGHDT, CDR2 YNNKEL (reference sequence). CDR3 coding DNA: TGTGCCAGCAGCCAAGAGATTGGGATTGGGGAGAAAGCCCATACGCAGTATTTT. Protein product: CASSQEIGIGEKAHTQYF.

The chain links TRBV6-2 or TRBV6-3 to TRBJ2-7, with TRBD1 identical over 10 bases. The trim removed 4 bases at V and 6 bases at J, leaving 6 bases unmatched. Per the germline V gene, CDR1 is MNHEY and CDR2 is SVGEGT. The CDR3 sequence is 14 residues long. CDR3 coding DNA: TGTGCCAGCAGTTTCCGACAGGGGGCCGGCGAGCAGTACTTC. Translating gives CASSFRQGAGEQYF.

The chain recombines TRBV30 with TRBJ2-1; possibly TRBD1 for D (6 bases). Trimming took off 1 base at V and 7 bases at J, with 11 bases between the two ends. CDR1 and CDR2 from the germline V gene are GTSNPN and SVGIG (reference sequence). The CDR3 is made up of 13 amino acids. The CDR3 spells CAWSADSGNEQFF. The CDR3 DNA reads TGTGCCTGGAGTGCGGACAGTGGTAATGAGCAGTTCTTC.

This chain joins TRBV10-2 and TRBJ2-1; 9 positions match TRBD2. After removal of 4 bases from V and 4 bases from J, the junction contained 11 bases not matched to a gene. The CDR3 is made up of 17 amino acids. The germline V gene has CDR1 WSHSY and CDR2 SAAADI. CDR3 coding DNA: TGCGCCAGCAGTGGAAACTTGGGCGGGAGGGTTTACAATGAGCAGTTCTTC. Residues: CASSGNLGGRVYNEQFF.

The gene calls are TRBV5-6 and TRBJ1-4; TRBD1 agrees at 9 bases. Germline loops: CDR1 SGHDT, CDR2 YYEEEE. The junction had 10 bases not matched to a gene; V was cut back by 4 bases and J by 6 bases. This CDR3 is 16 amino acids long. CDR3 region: CASSPERGQGDEKLFF. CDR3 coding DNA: TGTGCCAGCAGCCCGGAGCGGGGACAGGGAGATGAAAAACTGTTTTTT.

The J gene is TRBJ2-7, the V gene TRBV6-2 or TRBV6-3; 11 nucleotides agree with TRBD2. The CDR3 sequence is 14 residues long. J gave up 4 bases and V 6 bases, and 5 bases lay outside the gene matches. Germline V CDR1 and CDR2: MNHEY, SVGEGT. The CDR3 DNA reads TGTGCCAGCAGCTCCGGACTAGCGGGTTACGAGCAGTACTTC. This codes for CASSSGLAGYEQYF.

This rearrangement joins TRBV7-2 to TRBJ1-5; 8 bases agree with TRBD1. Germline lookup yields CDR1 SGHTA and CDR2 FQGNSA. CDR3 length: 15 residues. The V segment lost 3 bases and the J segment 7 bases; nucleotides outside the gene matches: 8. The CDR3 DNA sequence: TGTGCCAGCAGCTTCTTAGGACAGGGAGGCCAGCCCCAGCATTTT. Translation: CASSFLGQGGQPQHF.

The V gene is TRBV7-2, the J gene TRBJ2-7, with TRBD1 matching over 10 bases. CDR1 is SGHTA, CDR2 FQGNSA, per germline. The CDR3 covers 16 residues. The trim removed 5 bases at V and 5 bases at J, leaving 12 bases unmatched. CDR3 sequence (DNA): TGTGCCAGCAGCCCCCAGACAGGGGGCGTGAATCACGAGCAGTACTTC. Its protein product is CASSPQTGGVNHEQYF.

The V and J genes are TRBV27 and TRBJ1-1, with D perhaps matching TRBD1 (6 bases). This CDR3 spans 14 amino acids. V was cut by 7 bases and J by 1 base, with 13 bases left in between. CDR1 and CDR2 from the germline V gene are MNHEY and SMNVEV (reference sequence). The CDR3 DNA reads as TGTGCCAGCAACAAGGACAGCCCGAACACTGAAGCTTTCTTT. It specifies CASNKDSPNTEAFF.

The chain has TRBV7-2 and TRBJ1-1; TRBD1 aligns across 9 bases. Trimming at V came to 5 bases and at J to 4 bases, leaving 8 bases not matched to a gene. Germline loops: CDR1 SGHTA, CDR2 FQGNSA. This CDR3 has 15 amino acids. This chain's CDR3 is CASSLQQGAITEAFF. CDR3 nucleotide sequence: TGTGCCAGCAGCCTCCAACAGGGGGCGATCACTGAAGCTTTCTTT. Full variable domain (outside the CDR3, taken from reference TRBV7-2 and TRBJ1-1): GAGVSQSPSNKVTEKGKDVELRCDPISGHTALYWYRQSLGQGLEFLIYFQGNSAPDKSGLPSDRFSAERTGGSVSTLTIQRTQQEDSAVYLCASSLQQGAITEAFFGQGTRLTVV.

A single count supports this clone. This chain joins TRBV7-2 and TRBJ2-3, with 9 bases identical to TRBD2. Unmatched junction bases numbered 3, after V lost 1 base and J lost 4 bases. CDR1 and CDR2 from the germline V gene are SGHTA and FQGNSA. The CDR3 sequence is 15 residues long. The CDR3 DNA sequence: TGTGCCAGCAGCTTAGTAGCGGGAGCATCAGATACGCAGTATTTT. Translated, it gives CASSLVAGASDTQYF. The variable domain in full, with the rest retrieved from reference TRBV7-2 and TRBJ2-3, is GAGVSQSPSNKVTEKGKDVELRCDPISGHTALYWYRQSLGQGLEFLIYFQGNSAPDKSGLPSDRFSAERTGGSVSTLTIQRTQQEDSAVYLCASSLVAGASDTQYFGPGTRLTVL.